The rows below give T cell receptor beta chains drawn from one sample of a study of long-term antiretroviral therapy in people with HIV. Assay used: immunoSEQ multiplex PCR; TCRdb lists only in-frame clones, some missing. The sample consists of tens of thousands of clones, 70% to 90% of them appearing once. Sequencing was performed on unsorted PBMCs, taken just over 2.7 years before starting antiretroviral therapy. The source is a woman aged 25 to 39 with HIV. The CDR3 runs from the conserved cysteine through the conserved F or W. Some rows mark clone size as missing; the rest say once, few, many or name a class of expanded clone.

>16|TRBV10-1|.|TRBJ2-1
CATPFPEKAQNNEQFF
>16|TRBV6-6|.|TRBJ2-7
CASSLSSLTGGYEQYF
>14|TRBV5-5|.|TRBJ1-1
CASSLLWAGTEAFF
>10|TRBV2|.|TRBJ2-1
CASNINEQFF
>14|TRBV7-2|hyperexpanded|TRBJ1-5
CASSSVGDNQPQHF
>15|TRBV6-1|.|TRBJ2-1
CASLILPGAYNEQFF
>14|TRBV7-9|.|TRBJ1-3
CASSFAGSGNTIYF
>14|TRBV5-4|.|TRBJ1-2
CASSLAVDPYGYTF
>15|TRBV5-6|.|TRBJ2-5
CASSLDVTGQETQYF
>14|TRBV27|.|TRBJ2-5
CASSLQGPRETQYF
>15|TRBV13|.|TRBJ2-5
CASSLDARGGETQYF
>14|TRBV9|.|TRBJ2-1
CASSARWDDNEQFF
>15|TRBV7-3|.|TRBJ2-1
CASRPSGGGYNEQFF